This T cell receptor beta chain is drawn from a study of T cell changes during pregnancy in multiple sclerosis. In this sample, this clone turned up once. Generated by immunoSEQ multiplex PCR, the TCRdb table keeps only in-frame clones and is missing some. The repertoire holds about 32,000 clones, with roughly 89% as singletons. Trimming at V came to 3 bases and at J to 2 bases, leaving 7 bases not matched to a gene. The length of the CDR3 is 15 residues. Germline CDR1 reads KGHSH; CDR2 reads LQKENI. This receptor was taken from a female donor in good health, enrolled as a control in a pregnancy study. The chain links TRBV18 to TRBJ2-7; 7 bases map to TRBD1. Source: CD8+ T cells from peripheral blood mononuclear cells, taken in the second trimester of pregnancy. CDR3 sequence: CASSPPDRTPYEQYF. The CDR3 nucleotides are TGTGCCAGCTCACCTCCGGACAGGACTCCCTACGAGCAGTACTTC.